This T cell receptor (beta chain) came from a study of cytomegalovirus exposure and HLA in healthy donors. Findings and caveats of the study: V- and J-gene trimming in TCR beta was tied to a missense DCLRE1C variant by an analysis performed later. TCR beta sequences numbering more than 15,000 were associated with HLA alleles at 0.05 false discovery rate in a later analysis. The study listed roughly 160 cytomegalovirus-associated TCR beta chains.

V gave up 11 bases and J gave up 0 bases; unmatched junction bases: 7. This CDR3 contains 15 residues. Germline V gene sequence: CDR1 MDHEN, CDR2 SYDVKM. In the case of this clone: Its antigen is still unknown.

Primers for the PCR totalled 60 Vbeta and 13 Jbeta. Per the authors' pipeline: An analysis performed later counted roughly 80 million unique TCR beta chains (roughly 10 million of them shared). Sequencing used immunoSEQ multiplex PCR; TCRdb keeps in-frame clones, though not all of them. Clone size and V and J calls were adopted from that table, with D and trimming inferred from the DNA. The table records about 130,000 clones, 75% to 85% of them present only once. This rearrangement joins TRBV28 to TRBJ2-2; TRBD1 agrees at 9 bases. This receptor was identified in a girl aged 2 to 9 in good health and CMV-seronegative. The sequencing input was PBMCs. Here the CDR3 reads CAGGQGYANTGELFF. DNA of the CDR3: TGTGCCGGGGGACAGGGTTACGCGAACACCGGGGAGCTGTTTTTT.